Listed here are 14 T cell receptor beta chains from one sample, sequenced in a study of T cell responses to AZD1222 COVID-19 vaccine (dated by TCRdb to about 2021). The sample's time point label, in plain terms: about 28 days (+/-7) after the second vaccine dose. The receptor library was made with the immunoSEQ multiplex PCR assay. Sourced from immuneACCESS, this table was stored by TCRdb with only in-frame sequences that have V and J called. A share of the clones is absent; for the studies checked, an unresolved V gene accounts for under half, and the remainder has no known explanation. The sample yields 150,000 to 200,000 clones; approximately 90% were counted once. The ten top clones hold approximately 1.2% of the sample. The sequenced sample was peripheral blood, obtained 28 days after the second AZD1222 dose. These receptors came from an adult who received the AZD1222 COVID-19 vaccine.

This rearrangement joins TRBV12-3 or TRBV12-4 to TRBJ2-7; TRBD1 agrees at 7 bases. V was clipped by 5 bases and J by 6 bases; unmatched bases: 4. The CDR3 loop spans 12 amino acids. CDR3 sequence reads: CASSTRGFEQYF. The CDR3 nucleotides are TGTGCCAGCAGTACCAGGGGGTTCGAGCAGTACTTC.

DNA of the CDR3: TGTGCCAGCAGTGATGGGACGGGTGGAAACACCATATATTTT. Protein: CASSDGTGGNTIYF. The chain links TRBV6-1 to TRBJ1-3, with a possible D match to TRBD1 (5 bases). CDR1 MNHNS and CDR2 SASEGT come from the germline V gene. The CDR3 extends over 14 amino acids. The V and J ends lost 3 bases and 3 bases respectively, with 9 bases between them.

The V gene is TRBV7-9, the J gene TRBJ2-5, with 7 bases aligning to TRBD1. After removal of 4 bases from V and 5 bases from J, the junction contained 10 bases not matched to a gene. This CDR3 comprises 15 residues. Germline-derived CDR1 and CDR2 are SEHNR and FQNEAQ (reference sequence). The CDR3 DNA is TGTGCCAGCAGCTCCAACACAGGGGCTGGGGAGACCCAGTACTTC. Amino acids: CASSSNTGAGETQYF. Combining the CDR3 with reference TRBV7-9 and TRBJ2-5 gives the whole variable domain DTGVSQNPRHKITKRGQNVTFRCDPISEHNRLYWYRQTLGQGPEFLTYFQNEAQLEKSRLLSDRFSAERPKGSFSTLEIQRTEQGDSAMYLCASSSNTGAGETQYFGPGTRLLVL.

The chain joins TRBV2 to TRBJ2-2, with 11 bases lining up with TRBD1. The CDR3 runs 16 residues. V lost 7 bases, J lost 8 bases, and 12 bases stayed unmatched. The germline V gene encodes CDR1 SNHLY and CDR2 FYNNEI. CDR3: CASTTREGQGVGELFF. CDR3 nucleotide sequence: TGTGCCAGCACAACCCGGGAGGGACAGGGGGTAGGGGAGCTGTTTTTT.

The chain uses TRBV10-1 and TRBJ2-7; perhaps TRBD1 as D (5 bases). The germline V gene has CDR1 WNHNN and CDR2 SYGVQD (reference sequence). This CDR3 contains 18 residues. The V end lost 3 bases, the J end lost 3 bases, and 24 bases lay between the germline ends. As DNA, the CDR3 is TGCGCCAGCAGTGATAAGGGGCAGAGTCGCTCCCCGGTCTACGAGCAGTACTTC. Translation gives CASSDKGQSRSPVYEQYF.

CDR3 coding DNA: TGTGCCATCAGCCCCCAGACCCAAACTGCGGCTTTCTTT. Its translation is CAISPQTQTAAFF. V and J are TRBV10-3 and TRBJ1-1; D unresolved. The CDR3 loop spans 13 amino acids. Germline CDR1 reads ENHRY; CDR2 reads SYGVKD. Trimming took off 6 bases at V and 11 bases at J, with 19 bases between the two ends.

This clone was recorded a few times. The rearrangement links TRBV12-3 or TRBV12-4 to TRBJ2-7; D unclear. Trimming removed 5 bases from V and 1 base from J, with 9 bases in between. There are 13 residues in the CDR3. The CDR3 loop reads CASSKSASYEQYF. CDR3 DNA: TGTGCCAGCAGTAAATCGGCATCCTACGAGCAGTACTTC.

The chain joins TRBV27 to TRBJ2-2; no clear D gene. The CDR3 is made up of 16 amino acids. Per germline, CDR1 MNHEY and CDR2 SMNVEV (reference sequence). Deletions cut 2 bases from V and 5 bases from J, with 15 bases between. CDR3 sequence (DNA): TGTGCCAGCAGTTTAGAACTCACCCTCGGGACCGGGGAGCTGTTTTTT. The encoded protein is CASSLELTLGTGELFF.

The rearrangement links TRBV11-1 to TRBJ1-5; D call uncertain. Germline V lookup: CDR1 SGHAT, CDR2 FQDESV (reference sequence). V lost 1 base, J lost 5 bases, and 6 bases lay in between. The CDR3 runs to 13 residues. The CDR3 protein is CASSLEADQPQHF. CDR3 bases: TGTGCCAGCAGCTTAGAGGCGGATCAGCCCCAGCATTTT.

The chain carries TRBV28 and TRBJ1-2, with D possibly being TRBD1 (5 bases). Trimming took 5 bases from V and 5 from J, leaving 6 bases between them. Germline V gives CDR1 MDHEN, CDR2 SYDVKM. The CDR3 covers 11 residues. The CDR3 region has the DNA TGTGCCAGCAGTCGACAGTATGGCTACACCTTC. Encoded protein: CASSRQYGYTF.

The genes are TRBV6-2 or TRBV6-3 and TRBJ2-7, with D perhaps matching TRBD1 (7 bases). Trimming left V 6 bases short and J 1 base short, with 13 bases between. The CDR3 loop spans 14 amino acids. Germline CDR1 is MNHEY and CDR2 is SVGEGT. The CDR3 nucleotides read TGTGCCAGCAGCTCCGGGGGACAGTCCTACGAGCAGTACTTC. Translation: CASSSGGQSYEQYF.

The rearrangement links TRBV5-1 to TRBJ1-6, with D unclear. V lost 0 bases and J 5 bases, leaving 9 bases between the germline ends. Germline V CDR1 and CDR2: SGHRS, YFSETQ. This CDR3 contains 15 residues. CDR3 sequence: CASSLDSHHNSPLHF. The CDR3 nucleotides read TGCGCCAGCAGCTTGGATTCCCACCATAATTCACCCCTCCACTTT.

The chain links TRBV5-6 to TRBJ2-2; unclear D gene. CDR1 SGHDT and CDR2 YYEEEE come from the germline V gene. V lost 6 bases, J lost 3 bases, and 12 bases lay in between. The CDR3 extends over 14 amino acids. The CDR3 loop reads CASKNFDYTGELFF. The CDR3, as DNA: TGTGCCAGCAAAAACTTCGACTACACCGGGGAGCTGTTTTTT.

CDR3 nucleotide sequence: TGTGCCAGCAGCTTAGGTGGGGATTCACCCCTCCACTTT. Translating it yields CASSLGGDSPLHF. The chain has TRBV11-3 and TRBJ1-6; no reliable D call. The CDR3 contains 13 residues. Germline V gives CDR1 SGHNT, CDR2 YENEEA. The germline V and J ends were trimmed by 1 base and 8 bases, with 6 bases remaining between them.